This T cell receptor (beta chain) stems from a study of blood T cells in healthy people across ages. Donors each provided roughly 11 milliliters of peripheral blood. The second PCR ran about 6 to 12 cycles with a sample-barcoded 5' primer and J-beta primers. TCRdb redid the calling of the 5' RACE reads with MiXCR, one entry per CDR3 protein. The sample has about 930,000 distinct CDR3 sequences, almost 30% seen once. This clonotype showed up just once. Trimming shortened V by 2 bases and J by 0 bases, and 14 bases separated the two germline ends. CDR1 MNHEY and CDR2 SMNVEV come from the germline V gene (reference sequence). This CDR3 has 18 amino acids. The same sample was also studied in work on T cells of mothers and their children. That work states: More than five children and their three healthy Caucasian mothers were the donors.

The sample consisted of blood. The V gene is TRBV27, the J gene TRBJ1-6; no reliable D call. This receptor was obtained from a woman aged 40 to 55 in good health. CDR3 protein: CASSLRTVGGSYNSPLHF. CDR3 nucleotides: TGTGCCAGCAGTTTACGAACGGTGGGAGGCTCCTATAATTCACCCCTCCACTTT.